A single sample is the source of the 27 T cell receptor beta chains below, sequenced in a study of blood T cells in healthy people across ages. A second about 6 to 12 cycle PCR used barcoded and J-beta primers. TCRdb reprocessed the 5' RACE reads via MiXCR and lists one record per CDR3 protein. The sample includes around 800,000 distinct CDR3 sequences, 46% of them seen just once. The sequencing input was blood. The source is a man aged 80 or over in good health.

For this clonotype: A much larger clone is a single base away; this may be a read error. The chain links TRBV3-1 to TRBJ2-5; D perhaps matches TRBD1 (6 bases). CDR1 LGHDT and CDR2 YNNKEL come from the germline V gene (reference sequence). The CDR3 is 15 amino acids. The CDR3 DNA sequence: TGTGCCAGCAGCGAAAGTGGACAGCGTCAAGAGACCCGGTACTTC. Its translation: CASSESGQRQETRYF.

The J gene is TRBJ2-7, the V gene TRBV2, with TRBD2 identical over 13 bases. The germline CDR1 and CDR2 sequences are SNHLY and FYNNEI. V lost 4 bases to trimming and J lost 5 bases; unmatched junction nucleotides: 2. This CDR3 comprises 14 residues. CDR3 coding DNA: TGTGCCAGCAGTGGGGGACTAGCGGGACACGAGCAGTACTTC. This encodes CASSGGLAGHEQYF.

This chain connects TRBV24-1 to TRBJ2-7, with TRBD2 matching 9 bases. The junction had 10 bases not matched to a gene; V was cut back by 7 bases and J by 7 bases. Looked up from germline, CDR1 is KGHDR and CDR2 is SFDVKD. This CDR3 is 14 amino acids long. CDR3 sequence reads: CATRQPSGTNEQYF. The CDR3 coding sequence is TGTGCCACCAGGCAGCCTAGCGGGACGAATGAGCAGTACTTC.

The V and J genes are TRBV4-2 and TRBJ2-7; the match to TRBD2 covers 12 bases. Germline lookup yields CDR1 LGHNA and CDR2 YNFKEQ. The CDR3 extends over 19 amino acids. J was trimmed by 1 base and V by 0 bases; bases with no gene match: 10. The CDR3: CASSQDGTSGLGVSYEQYF. The CDR3 DNA reads as TGTGCCAGCAGCCAAGATGGGACTAGCGGGCTGGGGGTTTCCTACGAGCAGTACTTC.

The chain joins TRBV7-9 to TRBJ2-7; maybe TRBD2 (6 bases). The closer fit of TRBJ2-4 to the DNA end suggests the J call may be wrong. The CDR3 covers 14 residues. The V gene's germline CDR1 is SEHNR and CDR2 FQNEAQ (reference sequence). The CDR3 bases are TGTGCCAGCAGCTTTCGGGAGAACGATGACATTCAGTACTTC. Its protein product is CASSFRENDDIQYF.

This clonotype showed up just a few times. The chain is built from TRBV29-1 and TRBJ2-1; tentative D call: TRBD2 (5 bases). Germline V gives CDR1 SQVTM, CDR2 ANQGSEA. V was cut by 3 bases and J by 5 bases, with 14 bases left in between. CDR3 length: 14 amino acids. CDR3 sequence: CSVEPSGAHNEQFF. As DNA, the CDR3 is TGCAGCGTTGAGCCCAGCGGAGCCCACAATGAGCAGTTCTTC.

The chain employs TRBV20-1 and TRBJ1-5; D is unclear. CDR3 length: 11 residues. V gave up 3 bases and J gave up 3 bases, with 3 bases separating them. Germline V CDR1 and CDR2: DFQATT, SNEGSKA (reference sequence). CDR3 DNA: TGCAGTGCTAGCCACAATCAGCCCCAGCATTTT. Amino acid sequence: CSASHNQPQHF.

The chain uses TRBV6-6 and TRBJ2-1; tentatively, D is TRBD1 or TRBD2 (5 bases each). Germline-derived CDR1 and CDR2 are MNHNY and SVGAGI (reference sequence). The CDR3 extends over 16 amino acids. V was clipped by 0 bases and J by 10 bases, with 19 bases between them. CDR3 region: CASSYSVVRDGYEQFF. The CDR3 DNA reads as TGTGCCAGCAGTTACTCGGTGGTTAGGGACGGGTACGAGCAGTTCTTC.

V is TRBV10-3 and J is TRBJ2-3, with D unresolved. The CDR3 is 12 residues long. The ends were cut back, 11 bases at V and 3 bases at J, with 12 bases in the middle. The germline CDR1 and CDR2 sequences are ENHRY and SYGVKD. CDR3 residues: CAVAGVTDTQYF. CDR3 nucleotides: TGTGCCGTCGCTGGGGTAACAGATACGCAGTATTTT.

The chain uses TRBV4-1 and TRBJ2-1; D is unresolved. The CDR3 sequence is 16 residues long. Germline V gives CDR1 MGHRA, CDR2 YSYEKL. V shed 4 bases and J shed 6 bases, with 19 bases lying between them. The CDR3 sequence is CASSPDTRSLRNEQFF. The CDR3 nucleotides are TGCGCCAGCAGCCCCGACACCCGTTCGCTACGCAATGAGCAGTTCTTC.

The chain has TRBV10-3 and TRBJ1-1; 9 bases line up with TRBD1. The CDR3 totals 14 residues. Germline-derived CDR1 and CDR2 are ENHRY and SYGVKD. The junction had 5 bases not matched to a gene; V was cut back by 6 bases and J by 3 bases. CDR3 nucleotides: TGTGCCATCAGGGCGACAGGGGGAGACACTGAAGCTTTCTTT. It codes for CAIRATGGDTEAFF.

The chain couples TRBV12-3 or TRBV12-4 to TRBJ2-3, with TRBD1 matching over 8 bases. The trim removed 5 bases at V and 4 bases at J, leaving 5 bases unmatched. This CDR3 is 14 amino acids long. This CDR3 is CASSRGQVADTQYF. CDR3 sequence (DNA): TGTGCCAGCAGTCGGGGACAGGTAGCAGATACGCAGTATTTT.

This clonotype occurred many times. This chain links TRBV2 with TRBJ2-1; D remains ambiguous. Germline V gene sequence: CDR1 SNHLY, CDR2 FYNNEI. The CDR3 covers 14 residues. Deletions cut 4 bases from V and 5 bases from J, with 12 bases between. CDR3 amino acids: CASSAHPLDNEQFF. The CDR3 nucleotides are TGTGCCAGCAGTGCTCATCCCCTCGACAATGAGCAGTTCTTC. The variable domain in full, completed from reference TRBV2 and TRBJ2-1, reads EPEVTQTPSHQVTQMGQEVILRCVPISNHLYFYWYRQILGQKVEFLVSFYNNEISEKSEIFDDQFSVERPDGSNFTLKIRSTKLEDSAMYFCASSAHPLDNEQFFGPGTRLTVL.

This clonotype was seen a handful of times. The chain combines TRBV6-2 or TRBV6-3 with TRBJ2-7, with 10 bases lining up with TRBD2. The CDR3 has 16 residues. V lost 0 bases to trimming and J lost 5 bases; unmatched junction nucleotides: 7. Germline V CDR1 and CDR2: MNHEY, SVGEGT. CDR3 DNA sequence: TGTGCCAGCAGTTACTCGACTAGCGGGTTGTTCGACGAGCAGTACTTC. Amino acids: CASSYSTSGLFDEQYF.

This clonotype was recorded at least ten times. This rearrangement joins TRBV4-2 to TRBJ2-3, with 8 bases that match TRBD2. V was clipped by 4 bases and J by 5 bases; unmatched bases: 11. Germline V gene sequence: CDR1 LGHNA, CDR2 YNFKEQ. This CDR3 has 16 residues. CDR3 sequence (DNA): TGTGCCAGCAGCCCTACCGGGGCGGGAGGAGGAGATACGCAGTATTTT. Protein product: CASSPTGAGGGDTQYF.

This rearrangement joins TRBV5-1 to TRBJ2-1, with 9 bases that match TRBD1. The J segment lost 9 bases and the V segment lost 4 bases, leaving 8 bases of the junction unmatched. Germline V gene data show CDR1 as SGHRS and CDR2 as YFSETQ. The CDR3 is 14 residues long. The DNA of the CDR3 is TGCGCCAGCAGCGTTACCGGGACAGGGTTTGAGCAGTTCTTC. Translated, it gives CASSVTGTGFEQFF.

This clonotype has a handful of counts. CDR3 coding DNA: TGTGCCTGGAGGAGCGGGATCTACGAGCAGTACTTC. Encoded protein: CAWRSGIYEQYF. The gene calls are TRBV30 and TRBJ2-7; TRBD2 matches 7 bases. The CDR3 extends over 12 amino acids. The J segment lost 3 bases and the V segment lost 3 bases, leaving 2 bases of the junction unmatched. CDR1 GTSNPN and CDR2 SVGIG come from the germline V gene (reference sequence).

The chain carries TRBV7-2 and TRBJ2-2; maybe TRBD1 (5 bases). CDR1 is SGHTA, CDR2 FQGNSA, per germline. V was shortened by 3 bases and J by 5 bases, with 10 bases between the two germline ends. The CDR3 is made up of 14 amino acids. Written as DNA, the CDR3 is TGTGCCAGCAGCTTCAACAGGATTACCGGGGAGCTGTTTTTT. This sequence encodes CASSFNRITGELFF.

This clonotype was picked up a small number of times. The chain employs TRBV27 and TRBJ2-5; D unclear. V dropped 5 bases and J dropped 0 bases, with 10 bases sitting between them. Germline CDR1 and CDR2: MNHEY and SMNVEV (reference sequence). The CDR3 is 14 residues long. The CDR3 sequence: CASSTNWYQETQYF. CDR3 sequence (DNA): TGTGCCAGCAGTACAAATTGGTACCAAGAGACCCAGTACTTC.

This clonotype was observed once. The rearrangement links TRBV6-2 or TRBV6-3 to TRBJ2-1; no clear D. From germline, CDR1 is MNHEY and CDR2 SVGEGT. Trimming pared 2 bases from V and 4 bases from J, leaving 12 bases between. The CDR3 length is 15 residues. The CDR3, as DNA: TGTGCCAGCAGTTACCCAGCCCCCCATTACAATGAGCAGTTCTTC. Residues: CASSYPAPHYNEQFF.

This clonotype was seen a handful of times. The chain couples TRBV25-1 to TRBJ2-2; D uncertain. V gave up 11 bases and J gave up 5 bases, with 9 bases separating them. The CDR3 runs 11 residues. Per the germline V gene, CDR1 is MGHDK and CDR2 is SYGVNS. CDR3 sequence: CASQVTGELFF. DNA of the CDR3: TGTGCCTCCCAGGTTACCGGGGAGCTGTTTTTT.

V and J are TRBV4-1 and TRBJ1-2, with 8 bases aligning to TRBD1. J lost 4 bases, V lost 2 bases, and 6 bases had no gene match. Germline V lookup: CDR1 MGHRA, CDR2 YSYEKL. The CDR3 spans 15 residues. The CDR3 loop reads CASSQRTTGAYGYTF. The CDR3 DNA follows: TGCGCCAGCAGCCAACGGACGACAGGGGCCTATGGCTACACCTTC.

This clonotype was counted a few times. This sequence joins TRBV3-1 and TRBJ1-5; D gene unclear. The CDR3 covers 13 residues. Germline V gene lookup returns CDR1 LGHDT and CDR2 YNNKEL (reference sequence). The germline V and J ends were trimmed by 4 bases and 15 bases, with 19 bases remaining between them. The CDR3 loop is CASSLGNTPAAHF. DNA for the CDR3: TGTGCCAGCAGCCTGGGTAATACCCCAGCCGCGCATTTT.

This chain connects TRBV5-6 to TRBJ2-7, with 8 bases that match TRBD1. The germline V gene has CDR1 SGHDT and CDR2 YYEEEE. V shed 1 base, J shed 3 bases, and the junction held 12 bases outside the gene matches. The CDR3 covers 17 residues. The CDR3 reads CASSLLAGGRSNYEQYF. DNA of the CDR3: TGTGCCAGCAGCTTGTTGGCAGGGGGCCGGTCTAACTACGAGCAGTACTTC. The whole variable domain, filled in from reference TRBV5-6 and TRBJ2-7, reads DAGVTQSPTHLIKTRGQQVTLRCSPKSGHDTVSWYQQALGQGPQFIFQYYEEEERQRGNFPDRFSGHQFPNYSSELNVNALLLGDSALYLCASSLLAGGRSNYEQYFGPGTRLTVT.

This clonotype was counted a few times. The chain carries TRBV5-1 and TRBJ2-7; 7 bases fit TRBD1. Germline loops: CDR1 SGHRS, CDR2 YFSETQ. Trimming removed 4 bases from V and 1 base from J; junction bases left unmatched: 11. CDR3 length equals 16 residues. The CDR3 DNA sequence: TGCGCCAGCAGCACAGCGCCGGGACAGCCTTCCTACGAGCAGTACTTC. Encoded protein: CASSTAPGQPSYEQYF.

This chain connects TRBV20-1 to TRBJ2-1, with TRBD2 matching 13 bases. Germline V lookup: CDR1 DFQATT, CDR2 SNEGSKA (reference sequence). The V and J ends lost 6 bases and 9 bases, in that order; junction bases with no gene match: 8. The CDR3 contains 14 residues. The CDR3 sequence is CSAPTSGRGIEQFF. In nucleotides, the CDR3 is TGCAGTGCACCAACTAGCGGGAGGGGGATTGAGCAGTTCTTC.

This clonotype was recorded once. The chain carries TRBV6-6 and TRBJ2-7, with a tentative D call TRBD2 (6 bases). The CDR3 extends over 15 amino acids. The V gene's germline CDR1 is MNHNY and CDR2 SVGAGI (reference sequence). The V end was cut by 5 bases, the J end by 0 bases, with 14 bases between. The CDR3 coding sequence is TGTGCCAGCAGTCGCGGGACTCTGAGCTCCTACGAGCAGTACTTC. The encoded protein is CASSRGTLSSYEQYF.